This section outlines one T cell receptor beta chain sequence together with its context. Its cognate antigen is unknown. There are 18 residues in the CDR3. V was clipped by 1 base and J by 3 bases; unmatched bases: 12. CDR1 and CDR2 from the germline V gene are SGHAT and FQNNGV. This record comes from a study of shared clonotypes between healthy human individuals. Deep-level assay runs were performed. Method: immunoSEQ multiplex PCR; TCRdb's copy keeps in-frame clones and lacks some. The sample carries about 680,000 clones, 92% recorded once. Study observations and caveats: In contrast to clonotypes shared by all four donors, non-shared clonotypes had lower generation probabilities.

As defined, naive CD8 cells were CD45RO-negative and positively selected for CCR7, with terminally differentiated effector memory CD45RA+ cells excluded. None of the donors, who were healthy HIV-negative adults, had recently had acute infections or vaccinations. The J gene is TRBJ1-1, the V gene TRBV11-2, with 9 bases lining up with TRBD1. The receptor's source is a man aged 25-45 years in good health. Material for sequencing was naive CD8+ T cells sorted from blood. CDR3: CASSLGRDREEADTEAFF. CDR3 in DNA: TGTGCCAGCAGCTTAGGCCGGGACAGGGAAGAGGCGGACACTGAAGCTTTCTTT.